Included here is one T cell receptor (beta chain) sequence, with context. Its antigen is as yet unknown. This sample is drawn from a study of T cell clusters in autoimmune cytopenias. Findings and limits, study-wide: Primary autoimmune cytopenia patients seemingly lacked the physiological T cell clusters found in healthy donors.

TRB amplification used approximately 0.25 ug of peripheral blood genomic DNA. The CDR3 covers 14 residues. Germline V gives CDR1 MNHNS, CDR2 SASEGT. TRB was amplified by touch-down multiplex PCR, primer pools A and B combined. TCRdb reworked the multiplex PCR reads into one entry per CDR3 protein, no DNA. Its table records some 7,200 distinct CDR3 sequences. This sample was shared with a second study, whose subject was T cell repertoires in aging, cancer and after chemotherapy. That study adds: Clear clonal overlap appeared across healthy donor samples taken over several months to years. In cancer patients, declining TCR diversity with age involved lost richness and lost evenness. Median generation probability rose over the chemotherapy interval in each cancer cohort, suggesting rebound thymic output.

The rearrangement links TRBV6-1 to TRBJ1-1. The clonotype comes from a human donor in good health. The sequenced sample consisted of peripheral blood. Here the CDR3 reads CASSYDRMNTEAFF.